One sample yielded the 32 T cell receptor beta chains listed below, sequenced in a study of T cell repertoires in cytomegalovirus infection (dated by TCRdb to between 2018 and 2021). Their antigen targets remain unknown. Reading the label with the study, this specimen's treatment or condition is: in vitro stimulation with specific CMV peptide epitopes to enrich CMV-specific T cells. Sequencer: Illumina HiSeq 1500. TCRdb itself trimmed the public reads at Q25 with fastp, ran MiXCR and retained productive beta chains. Every entry covers one CDR3 protein and lists the most common genes and DNA from its rows. Across this sample there are some 900,000 distinct CDR3 sequences, with about 33% seen only once. The ten top clones hold around an eighth of the sample. Sequencing used cultured CD8+ T cells from PBMCs, obtained from culture after CMV antigen stimulation. Source of these receptors: a human donor in good health (CMV status not recorded). Some clones in this sample may be carry-over from other donors' samples.

This clonotype turned up a few times. V and J are TRBV6-2 or TRBV6-3 and TRBJ1-3; 7 bases are shared with TRBD1. V lost 5 bases to trimming and J lost 0 bases; unmatched junction nucleotides: 10. The CDR3 consists of 17 residues. Germline V gives CDR1 MNHEY, CDR2 SVGEGT. This CDR3 is CASSPGQRIHSGNTIYF. CDR3 sequence (DNA): TGTGCCAGCAGTCCGGGACAGAGGATTCACTCTGGAAACACCATATATTTT.

This clonotype was counted between two and nine times. The chain is built from TRBV12-3 or TRBV12-4 and TRBJ2-1, with 9 bases lining up with TRBD2. V gave up 3 bases and J gave up 6 bases; unmatched junction bases: 9. The CDR3 length is 16 residues. The CDR3 DNA sequence: TGTGCCAGCAGTTTTCGTACTAGCGGGTCGGGCAATGAGCAGTTCTTC. It encodes CASSFRTSGSGNEQFF.

This clonotype was recorded a few times. This rearrangement joins TRBV4-2 to TRBJ1-2; D is unclear. The CDR3 is 18 residues long. V lost 0 bases to trimming and J lost 5 bases, with 22 bases between them. Germline V CDR1 and CDR2: LGHNA, YNFKEQ. The CDR3 nucleotides are TGTGCCAGCAGCCAAGATGCTACCAAGGCGTTGATCGAATATGGCTACACCTTC. It specifies CASSQDATKALIEYGYTF.

This clonotype was detected a few times. CDR3 bases: TGTGCCAGCAGCCAATGGGGCGACAAATGGGGCTACACCTTC. Protein: CASSQWGDKWGYTF. The chain joins TRBV14 to TRBJ1-2; D might be TRBD1 (5 bases). This CDR3 has 14 amino acids. V shed 2 bases and J shed 8 bases, with 15 bases lying between them. Germline CDR1 reads SGHDN; CDR2 reads FVKESK.

The V gene is TRBV28, the J gene TRBJ2-3; maybe TRBD1 (5 bases). V was clipped by 6 bases and J by 3 bases, with 16 bases between them. The CDR3 is made up of 15 amino acids. Germline V gene sequence: CDR1 MDHEN, CDR2 SYDVKM. CDR3 in amino acids: CASSEMVGETDTQYF. The CDR3 bases are TGTGCCAGCAGCGAAATGGTAGGGGAAACAGATACGCAGTATTTT.

The chain employs TRBV27 and TRBJ2-3, with 12 bases identical to TRBD2. Per germline, CDR1 MNHEY and CDR2 SMNVEV (reference sequence). With V trimmed by 7 bases and J by 6 bases, 5 bases remained unmatched. The CDR3 has 14 residues. CDR3 DNA: TGTGCCAGCATTCTGACTAGCGGGGGTGATACGCAGTATTTT. This gives the protein CASILTSGGDTQYF.

This clonotype was seen a handful of times. One base away lies a much larger clone, so this may be a sequencing read error. The V gene is TRBV7-6, the J gene TRBJ1-2, with D perhaps TRBD1 (6 bases). CDR3 length: 12 residues. V was trimmed by 8 bases and J by 0 bases, leaving 7 bases between them. CDR1 and CDR2 (germline): SGHVS, FNYEAQ. The CDR3 sequence is CASGGPNYGYTF. In nucleotides, the CDR3 is TGTGCCAGCGGGGGGCCTAACTATGGCTACACCTTC.

This chain joins TRBV10-3 and TRBJ2-1, with TRBD1 matching 10 bases. V gave up 3 bases and J gave up 3 bases; unmatched junction bases: 5. The germline V gene encodes CDR1 ENHRY and CDR2 SYGVKD. The CDR3 length is 16 residues. The CDR3 DNA follows: TGTGCCATCAGTGATTTCGGGACAGGGGTCTACAATGAGCAGTTCTTC. Protein sequence: CAISDFGTGVYNEQFF.

V usage is TRBV6-2 or TRBV6-3 and J usage is TRBJ2-7; D might be TRBD2 (5 bases). CDR3 length: 14 amino acids. V gave up 7 bases and J gave up 2 bases, with 15 bases separating them. The germline CDR1 and CDR2 sequences are MNHEY and SVGEGT. CDR3 DNA: TGTGCCAGCACCGCTAGGGAGCGGCCCTACGAGCAGTACGTC. Residues: CASTARERPYEQYV.

This CDR3 is CASSTRVLAGGPYNEQFF. The CDR3, as DNA: TGTGCCAGCAGTACCCGAGTGCTAGCGGGGGGGCCGTACAATGAGCAGTTCTTC. The rearrangement links TRBV12-3 or TRBV12-4 to TRBJ2-1, with 12 bases fitting TRBD2. The junction had 12 bases not matched to a gene; V was cut back by 5 bases and J by 4 bases. CDR3 size: 18 residues.

The CDR3 region has the DNA TGTGCCACCAGTGGGGCAGTGGAAACGGACCACAATGAGCAGTTCTTC. Residues: CATSGAVETDHNEQFF. This chain connects TRBV24-1 to TRBJ2-1; unclear D gene. Germline CDR1 is KGHDR and CDR2 is SFDVKD. The length of the CDR3 is 16 residues. Trimming removed 5 bases at V and 5 bases at J, with 18 bases between.

Comments on this clonotype: One end of the junction does not line up with germline, which may come from a read error. The V call is TRBV7-6, the J call TRBJ2-1, with a weak D call TRBD1 (6 bases). CDR1 is SGHVS and CDR2 is FNYEAQ in the germline V gene. The CDR3 totals 13 residues. The CDR3 is CASSLLGAGEQFF. CDR3 bases: TGTGCTAGCAGCTTACTGGGGGCAGGAGAGCAGTTCTTC.

This chain links TRBV11-2 with TRBJ2-3; 7 nucleotides line up with TRBD2. Trimming removed 9 bases from V and 4 bases from J; junction bases left unmatched: 10. CDR1 and CDR2 from the germline V gene are SGHAT and FQNNGV. The CDR3 runs 14 residues. The CDR3: CARSPAGEPDTQYF. CDR3 nucleotide sequence: TGTGCCAGATCGCCCGCGGGGGAACCAGATACGCAGTATTTT.

In this sample, this clonotype turned up a few times. The rearrangement links TRBV7-9 to TRBJ2-3; D uncertain. The V gene lost 6 bases and the J gene lost 5 bases, with 9 bases spanning the gap. Germline CDR1 is SEHNR and CDR2 is FQNEAQ (reference sequence). The CDR3 consists of 12 residues. The chain's CDR3 is CASRTLRDTQYF. For the CDR3, the DNA is TGTGCCAGCAGGACCCTCAGAGATACGCAGTATTTT.

The chain carries TRBV13 and TRBJ2-3; 9 nucleotides align to TRBD1. The CDR3 extends over 16 amino acids. V dropped 4 bases and J dropped 4; count of bases not matched to a gene: 9. Germline CDR1 reads PRHDT; CDR2 reads FYEKMQ (reference sequence). The CDR3 sequence is CASSSGQDRGPDTQYF. The CDR3 DNA reads as TGTGCCAGCAGCTCAGGTCAGGACAGGGGACCAGATACGCAGTATTTT.

Comments on this clonotype: The conserved phenylalanine or tryptophan normally closing the CDR3 is absent here, so this likely arose from a read error. The limits of the CDR3 on the DNA are not certain, so only TCRdb's listed CDR3 is given. V usage is TRBV29-1 and J usage is TRBJ2-1; the table's D call, TRBD1, has no DNA check behind it. The CDR3 has 12 amino acids, counting both end residues. Germline lookup yields CDR1 SQVTM and CDR2 ANQGSEA. The CDR3 protein is CSVEENSWTGLH.

This chain joins TRBV5-6 and TRBJ2-3; TRBD2 agrees at 7 bases. There are 18 residues in the CDR3. Germline V gene lookup returns CDR1 SGHDT and CDR2 YYEEEE. J was trimmed by 2 bases and V by 0 bases; bases with no gene match: 12. The CDR3 loop reads CASSLALGGGGVTDTQYF. As DNA, the CDR3 is TGTGCCAGCAGCTTGGCTCTAGGCGGCGGGGGAGTCACAGATACGCAGTATTTT.

This clonotype was detected ten times or more. The V call is TRBV7-2, the J call TRBJ1-5; D is perhaps TRBD1 (5 bases). The germline gives CDR1 SGHTA, CDR2 FQGNSA. V was trimmed by 2 bases and J by 5 bases, leaving 10 bases between them. CDR3 length: 14 residues. The CDR3: CASSLRGFDQPQHF. CDR3 bases: TGTGCCAGCAGCTTAAGGGGTTTCGATCAGCCCCAGCATTTT.

The rearrangement joins TRBV28 to TRBJ2-3, with a tentative D call TRBD2 (5 bases). Germline CDR1 is MDHEN and CDR2 is SYDVKM. V shed 6 bases and J shed 0 bases, with 25 bases lying between them. The CDR3 loop spans 19 amino acids. CDR3 coding DNA: TGTGCCAGCAGCACCCCAGCAACCTGGCGGTGGACTAGCACAGATACGCAGTATTTT. Its translation is CASSTPATWRWTSTDTQYF.

This clonotype was counted at least ten times. J is TRBJ2-3 and V is TRBV6-1; 14 nucleotides agree with TRBD2. Germline lookup yields CDR1 MNHNS and CDR2 SASEGT. This CDR3 is 17 amino acids long. Losses at the gene ends were 6 bases for V and 0 bases for J; bases not matched to a gene: 5. The CDR3 region is CASSRTSGGTSTDTQYF. As DNA, the CDR3 is TGTGCCAGCAGCCGGACTAGCGGGGGGACTAGCACAGATACGCAGTATTTT.

This clonotype came up a few times. The rearrangement uses TRBV19 and TRBJ1-2; 10 positions agree with TRBD1. V lost 6 bases to trimming and J lost 3 bases; unmatched junction nucleotides: 7. This CDR3 has 15 amino acids. Per the germline V gene, CDR1 is LNHDA and CDR2 is SQIVND (reference sequence). The CDR3 reads CASRSTGGLDYGYTF. CDR3 nucleotides: TGTGCCAGTAGATCGACAGGGGGCTTAGACTATGGCTACACCTTC.

The chain uses TRBV7-9 and TRBJ1-1, with 9 bases aligning to TRBD1. The V gene end was trimmed by 4 bases and the J gene end by 5 bases; junction bases not matched to a gene: 5. CDR1 and CDR2 from the germline V gene are SEHNR and FQNEAQ (reference sequence). The CDR3 is 14 residues long. The CDR3 here is CASSSYRGQTEAFF. As DNA, the CDR3 is TGTGCCAGCAGCTCCTACAGGGGGCAAACTGAAGCTTTCTTT.

V usage is TRBV27 and J usage is TRBJ2-5; no firm D call. Germline CDR1 is MNHEY and CDR2 is SMNVEV (reference sequence). Trimming took 8 bases from V and 6 from J, leaving 16 bases between them. The CDR3 is 13 amino acids. CDR3 region: CASGLGSSKTQYF. CDR3 nucleotides: TGTGCCAGCGGCCTGGGTAGTTCCAAGACCCAGTACTTC.

The DNA of the CDR3 is TGCGCCAGCAGGCCTTTTGGTGGTTTCACTGAAGCTTTCTTT. Its translation: CASRPFGGFTEAFF. V and J are TRBV4-3 and TRBJ1-1, with D unclear. The CDR3 sequence is 14 residues long. The germline V gene has CDR1 LGHNA and CDR2 YSLEER. Trimming took off 6 bases at V and 4 bases at J, with 15 bases between the two ends.

This clonotype was detected only a few times. The chain has TRBV6-5 and TRBJ1-2; D remains ambiguous. There are 14 residues in the CDR3. CDR1 is MNHEY, CDR2 SVGAGI, per germline. Trimming shortened V by 6 bases and J by 2 bases, and 13 bases separated the two germline ends. In DNA form, the CDR3 reads TGTGCCAGCAGCCCCGGGGAAGGGAACTATGGCTACACCTTC. Residues: CASSPGEGNYGYTF.

The chain has TRBV28 and TRBJ2-1, with D maybe TRBD1 (6 bases). Trimming shortened V by 7 bases and J by 3 bases, and 10 bases separated the two germline ends. The CDR3 extends over 13 amino acids. Germline CDR1 reads MDHEN; CDR2 reads SYDVKM. CDR3 protein: CASTPGVYNEQFF. CDR3 sequence (DNA): TGTGCCAGCACTCCAGGGGTCTACAATGAGCAGTTCTTC.

This chain connects TRBV9 to TRBJ1-1; a weak D match, TRBD1 (6 bases). From germline, CDR1 is SGDLS and CDR2 YYNGEE. V shed 0 bases and J shed 2 bases, with 11 bases lying between them. The CDR3 is 15 residues long. CDR3 DNA sequence: TGTGCCAGCAGCGTAGATAGGGGGGGAAACACTGAAGCTTTCTTT. Its protein product is CASSVDRGGNTEAFF. The whole variable domain, remainder taken from reference TRBV9 and TRBJ1-1, is DSGVTQTPKHLITATGQRVTLRCSPRSGDLSVYWYQQSLDQGLQFLIQYYNGEERAKGNILERFSAQQFPDLHSELNLSSLELGDSALYFCASSVDRGGNTEAFFGQGTRLTVV.

CDR3 region: CASSVTTVHYGYTF. CDR3 coding DNA: TGTGCCAGCAGTGTTACGACGGTTCACTATGGCTACACCTTC. The chain carries TRBV12-3 or TRBV12-4 and TRBJ1-2; no firm D call. The CDR3 has 14 amino acids. V lost 5 bases and J 3 bases, leaving 13 bases between the germline ends.

The chain joins TRBV19 to TRBJ1-2; possibly TRBD1 for D (5 bases). Germline V gene sequence: CDR1 LNHDA, CDR2 SQIVND (reference sequence). V lost 6 bases and J lost 1, with 12 bases in between. The CDR3 runs to 14 residues. CDR3 sequence reads: CASSWTSDNYGYTF. The DNA for the CDR3 is TGTGCCAGTAGCTGGACATCTGATAACTATGGCTACACCTTC.

The chain couples TRBV6-2 or TRBV6-3 to TRBJ2-1; 11 bases align to TRBD2. The ends lost 0 bases at V and 7 bases at J; junction bases unmatched: 5. The CDR3 runs 16 residues. Germline lookup yields CDR1 MNHEY and CDR2 SVGEGT. CDR3 sequence: CASSYSSSGGFNEQFF. CDR3 sequence (DNA): TGTGCCAGCAGTTACTCTTCTAGCGGGGGGTTTAATGAGCAGTTCTTC.

There are a few counts of this clonotype. The chain uses TRBV4-3 and TRBJ2-3; D perhaps matches TRBD1 (6 bases). Germline CDR1 reads LGHNA; CDR2 reads YSLEER. V was shortened by 0 bases and J by 2 bases, with 9 bases between the two germline ends. CDR3 length: 15 residues. CDR3 region: CASSQDWDITDTQYF. CDR3 nucleotides: TGCGCCAGCAGCCAAGACTGGGACATCACAGATACGCAGTATTTT.

The rearrangement joins TRBV19 to TRBJ1-6, with D perhaps matching TRBD1 (6 bases). The ends were cut back, 5 bases at V and 10 bases at J, with 21 bases in the middle. CDR3 length: 16 residues. Germline assignment: CDR1 LNHDA and CDR2 SQIVND (reference sequence). As DNA, the CDR3 is TGTGCCAGTAGTCGAACAGGGTGGGGACGAAACTCACCCCTCCACTTT. Translation: CASSRTGWGRNSPLHF.